Below are 11 T cell receptor beta chains sequenced from a single sample in a study of T cell repertoires in cytomegalovirus infection. TCRdb passed the reads through MiXCR, listing each CDR3 protein once. The sample yields roughly 150,000 distinct CDR3 sequences, 23% seen once. The sequenced sample consisted of PBMCs. Receptors originate from a human donor in good health (CMV status not recorded). Some clones in this sample may be carry-over from other donors' samples.

This clonotype was picked up a small number of times. The V and J genes are TRBV6-5 and TRBJ1-1; D call uncertain. Germline V CDR1 and CDR2: MNHEY, SVGAGI. V was clipped by 5 bases and J by 1 base, with 11 bases between them. This CDR3 is 14 amino acids long. This chain's CDR3 is CASSQRTENTEAFF. The CDR3 bases are TGTGCCAGCAGTCAGCGGACCGAGAACACTGAAGCTTTCTTT.

This sequence joins TRBV12-3 or TRBV12-4 and TRBJ1-2; D gene unclear. Trimming shortened V by 4 bases and J by 4 bases, and 7 bases separated the two germline ends. The CDR3 runs to 12 residues. CDR3 loop: CASSSDPYGYTF. Written as DNA, the CDR3 is TGTGCCAGCAGTTCTGACCCCTATGGCTACACCTTC.

The chain recombines TRBV5-1 with TRBJ2-7; no clear D. V gave up 0 bases and J gave up 4 bases, with 11 bases separating them. The CDR3 runs 14 residues. CDR1 and CDR2 from the germline V gene are SGHRS and YFSETQ. The CDR3 region is CASSLDSHQYEQYF. The CDR3 DNA reads as TGCGCCAGCAGCTTGGACTCACACCAATACGAGCAGTACTTC.

The gene calls are TRBV25-1 and TRBJ2-7, with D perhaps matching TRBD1 or TRBD2 (5 bases each). Per the germline V gene, CDR1 is MGHDK and CDR2 is SYGVNS. The V gene lost 4 bases and the J gene lost 3 bases, with 13 bases spanning the gap. The CDR3 has 14 amino acids. In DNA, the CDR3 is TGTGCCAGCAGTGGGCAGGGAGCCCGCTACGAGCAGTACTTC. It is translated as CASSGQGARYEQYF.

This clonotype has just a few counts. The chain couples TRBV12-3 or TRBV12-4 to TRBJ1-1; 7 bases line up with TRBD1. With 6 bases clipped from V and 4 bases from J, the junction kept 5 bases outside the gene matches. The CDR3 is made up of 13 amino acids. The CDR3 DNA follows: TGTGCCAGCAGGACGTCAGGGGGCACTGAAGCTTTCTTT. Translation: CASRTSGGTEAFF.

The gene calls are TRBV3-1 and TRBJ1-2; the D gene is possibly TRBD1 (5 bases). The CDR3 runs 13 residues. Germline loops: CDR1 LGHDT, CDR2 YNNKEL (reference sequence). V shed 5 bases and J shed 6 bases, with 13 bases lying between them. The CDR3 protein is CASSDLRDDGYTF. In DNA form, the CDR3 reads TGTGCCAGCAGCGATTTGAGGGACGATGGCTACACCTTC.

The sample holds a few counts of this clonotype. The rearrangement links TRBV6-5 to TRBJ2-1, with 11 bases identical to TRBD2. V dropped 7 bases and J dropped 13; count of bases not matched to a gene: 15. The CDR3 is made up of 15 amino acids. Germline V CDR1 and CDR2: MNHEY, SVGAGI. In DNA, the CDR3 is TGTGCCAGCACTTTACAGAGACTAGCGGGAACGGTCCAGTTCTTC. Its protein is CASTLQRLAGTVQFF.

This clonotype has just a few counts. This chain connects TRBV12-3 or TRBV12-4 to TRBJ2-7; no clear D. There are 14 residues in the CDR3. V was cut by 6 bases and J by 3 bases, with 15 bases left in between. The CDR3, as DNA: TGTGCCAGCAGCCCCATTGGACGGCTCTACGAGCAGTACTTC. Its translation is CASSPIGRLYEQYF.

This clonotype has more than one count but fewer than ten. The chain employs TRBV7-9 and TRBJ2-7; 8 bases line up with TRBD2. Germline values: CDR1 SEHNR, CDR2 FQNEAQ (reference sequence). This CDR3 has 14 residues. V shed 5 bases, J shed 2 bases, and the junction held 5 bases outside the gene matches. For the CDR3, the DNA is TGTGCCAGCAGCCCTCCGGGGGGGACCTACGAGCAGTACTTC. Its protein product is CASSPPGGTYEQYF. Combining the CDR3 with reference TRBV7-9 and TRBJ2-7 gives the whole variable domain DTGVSQNPRHKITKRGQNVTFRCDPISEHNRLYWYRQTLGQGPEFLTYFQNEAQLEKSRLLSDRFSAERPKGSFSTLEIQRTEQGDSAMYLCASSPPGGTYEQYFGPGTRLTVT.

This clonotype has ten or more counts. The genes are TRBV28 and TRBJ2-1, with 7 bases matching TRBD2. Germline CDR1 is MDHEN and CDR2 is SYDVKM. V was clipped by 0 bases and J by 8 bases; unmatched bases: 7. CDR3 length: 15 residues. The CDR3 nucleotides read TGTGCCAGCAGTTTATGGCGGGAGATTGTCCATGAGCAGTTCTTC. Translation gives CASSLWREIVHEQFF.

Notes on this clonotype: Sequence at one end of the junction differs from germline and may be a read error. The rearrangement joins TRBV28 to TRBJ1-1; 9 positions match TRBD1. Germline values: CDR1 MDHEN, CDR2 SYDVKM. CDR3 length equals 14 residues. This chain's CDR3 is CAGSLGQGNTEAFF. The CDR3 DNA reads TGTGCCGGCAGTTTGGGACAGGGGAACACTGAAGCTTTCTTT.